This TCR beta chain was sequenced during a study of shared clonotypes between healthy human individuals (dated by TCRdb to 2020 to 2022). As for the study more broadly: A few men and a couple of women, aged 18 to 49 years, made up the cohort. The study deeply sequenced blood TCR repertoires of about five healthy adults to estimate repertoire size and the extent of clonotype sharing between individuals. For each donor, three plates each were used for CD4 naive and CD4 memory, two plates were used for CD8 naive, and one plate was used for CD8 memory. Each donor's leukapheresis produced roughly between roughly 0.85 and 9.5 billion PBMCs. Libraries were prepared and TCR repertoires were sequenced by different laboratories using diverse techniques, in order to increase sequencing depth and limit assay-specific biases. Study-wide findings and limitations: Roughly 5% of naive CD4, around 4% of naive CD8, about 2.1% of memory CD4, and 0.4% of memory CD8 clonotypes were shared across a few donors. Estimated clonotype richness was generally larger for naive than for memory subsets. Pairwise subsampling led to the expectation that sequencing depth would affect the degree of clonotype sharing among donors. Sampling was limited to blood, and TCR repertoires in tissue likely differ from TCR repertoires in blood. Clonotypes shared by all four sorted-subset donors showed higher generation probabilities than non-shared clonotypes. The genetic and exposure-history diversity represented was limited by the small number of donors. Rarefaction of sorted-subset datasets indicated incomplete sequencing despite the large sequencing depth.

As concerns this clone: Its antigen is unknown. The sample holds no much larger clone one base away, and base qualities are not on file.

The donors were healthy, HIV-negative adults who had no recently reported acute infections or vaccinations. Every donor was a Caucasian adult living in Nashville, Tennessee, USA. CD4+ T cells were enriched by magnetic negative selection; naive cells were then positively selected on CD45RA, and the negative fraction formed the memory subset. After blood collection by leukapheresis, PBMCs were isolated using Ficoll-Histopaque density gradient centrifugation and then cryopreserved in the vapor phase of liquid nitrogen. Analytical flow cytometry was used to check the purity and quantity of each magnetically sorted T cell population. Genomic DNA was isolated from every sorted fraction and measured by UV absorbance on a Nanodrop 2000c. Ends trimmed: V by 3 bases, J by 5 bases; bases unmatched to a gene: 12. The CDR3 starts with the cysteine, ends with the phenylalanine, and has 17 residues. The CDR3 DNA has 51 bases and is translated from base 1. Via the germline V gene (reference sequence), CDR1 is LNHDA and CDR2 SQIVND.

Using the deep immunoSEQ assay, TCR CDR3 regions were amplified from genomic DNA by multiplex PCR. For each cell subset, the extracted genomic DNA was distributed evenly across all wells of several immunoSEQ 96-well plates, and each plate served as one replicate. For sorted subsets, around 200 ng genomic DNA, equal to 30,000 to 35,000 T cell genomes, was loaded into each replicate PCR. Purified libraries were measured with a Qubit 3.0 fluorometer, size-checked on a Bioanalyzer 2100, and measured again with the KAPA Library Quantification kit. A separate single-read 150-cycle Illumina NextSeq 550 flow cell was used to sequence each immunoSEQ 96-well plate. The published analysis was carried out like this. Because only junctional sequences without quality scores were contained in the immunoSEQ output, filtering matching that applied to full-length reads could not be performed. Sequences were annotated with PyIR, a Python wrapper for IgBLAST v1.9, using IMGT germline references to assign V/J genes and CDR3. Reads were removed for weak V/J assignments (E-value above 1e-6), missing CDR3, stop codons, out-of-frame junctions, or ambiguous translated residues. V3J clonotypes were defined as sequences sharing an identical inferred V gene, J gene, and CDR3 amino acid sequence. To compute the percentage overlap between repertoires, the number of shared unique clonotypes was divided by the size of the smaller repertoire. RTK rarefaction, the Chao1 estimator, and Recon v2.1 estimates of unobserved clonotypes were used to assess repertoire richness. Generation probabilities were computed with OLGA for all TCRbeta clonotypes obtained by the gDNA method from a few donors. In its TCRdb copy, this immuneACCESS table keeps in-frame sequences only and misses some clones. Where compared with another copy, unresolved V genes explain less than half of these, and the others have no known cause. V and J calls and clone size are copied from that table; D and trimming were computed from the DNA. This sample holds more than 2 million clones; 90% to 97% were observed only once. The ten largest clones take up around 0.13% of the sample.

The sequence derives from a man between 18 and 29 years old in good health. Material: naive CD4+ T cells sorted from blood. Explained via the paper, the cell subset or site label denotes: CD45RA+ positively selected. The receptor chain draws on TRBV19 and TRBJ2-1; 8 central nucleotides agree with TRBD2. The sequenced DNA: TGTGCCAGTAGTATTTGGGGCGGGAGGCTTGGGGACAATGAGCAGTTCTTC. Its translation is CASSIWGGRLGDNEQFF.